A selection of T cell receptor beta chains follows, all from one sample in a study of cytomegalovirus exposure and HLA in healthy donors. Measured with immunoSEQ multiplex PCR; TCRdb has only the in-frame clones, and not every one. The sample yields about 160,000 clones, roughly two thirds seen once. The sample was PBMCs. Source of these receptors: a woman in her thirties in good health and CMV-seronegative. The CDR3 runs from the conserved cysteine through the conserved F or W.

v_gene,CDR3aa
TRBV11-3,CASSYRGGNEQFF
TRBV28,CASSTKDTEAFF
TRBV2,CASRLGGQGVEAFF
TRBV27,CASSSIAGGHNEQFF
TRBV15,CATSPGGGGKGDTQYF
TRBV4-1,CASSLGQNGYEQYF
TRBV7-3,CASSILGEETQYF
TRBV19,CASSIWGGTEAFF
TRBV6-1,CASSGTGEETQYF
TRBV6-5,CASNSDYRGNSPLHF
TRBV6-6,CASSSPGQGGNTIYF